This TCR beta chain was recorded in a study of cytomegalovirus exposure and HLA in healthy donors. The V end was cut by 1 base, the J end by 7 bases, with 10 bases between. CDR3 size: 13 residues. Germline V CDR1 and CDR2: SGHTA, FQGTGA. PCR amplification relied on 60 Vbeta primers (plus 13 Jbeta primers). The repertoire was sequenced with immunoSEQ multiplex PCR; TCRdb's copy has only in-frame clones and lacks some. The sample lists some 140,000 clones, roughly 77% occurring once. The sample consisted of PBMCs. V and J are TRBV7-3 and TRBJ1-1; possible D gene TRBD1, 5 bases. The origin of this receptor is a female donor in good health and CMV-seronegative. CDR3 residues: CASSLNGGSEAFF. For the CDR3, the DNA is TGTGCCAGCAGCTTAAACGGGGGTAGTGAAGCTTTCTTT.